The next 14 T cell receptor beta chains were all read from a single sample in a study of Graves' ophthalmopathy and Graves' hyperthyroidism. Researchers took RNA transcripts and amplified TCR beta CDR3 regions from them. Amplification began with first-round RT-PCR using HTBI primers, then second-round multiplex PCR was performed. TCRdb passed the multiplex PCR reads through MiXCR, listing each CDR3 protein once. The sample holds roughly 13,000 distinct CDR3 sequences, around 50% seen once. Sequenced input: peripheral blood. The receptor set was obtained from a woman younger than 45 with Graves' ophthalmopathy.

This clonotype was seen a few times. V usage is TRBV6-5 and J usage is TRBJ2-5, with 7 positions matching TRBD1. With V trimmed by 2 bases and J by 5 bases, 2 bases remained unmatched. The germline gives CDR1 MNHEY, CDR2 SVGAGI. This CDR3 has 13 residues. Here the CDR3 reads CASSYRGPETQYF. The CDR3 coding sequence is TGTGCCAGCAGTTACAGGGGGCCTGAGACCCAGTACTTC.

This clonotype was seen at least ten times. The rearrangement joins TRBV19 to TRBJ2-7; D gene uncertain. This CDR3 has 13 amino acids. Germline CDR1 LNHDA, CDR2 SQIVND (reference sequence). V lost 4 bases and J lost 3, with 10 bases in between. CDR3 amino acids: CASSTSSGYEQYF. Written as DNA, the CDR3 is TGTGCCAGTAGTACTAGTTCGGGCTACGAGCAGTACTTC.

The gene calls are TRBV2 and TRBJ2-5; the D call may be TRBD1 or TRBD2 (5 bases each). The CDR3 has 11 residues. Trimming cost V 8 bases and J 4 bases, with 8 bases left between them. The germline V gene encodes CDR1 SNHLY and CDR2 FYNNEI. CDR3 in DNA: TGTGCCAGCGGGGGACCAGAGACCCAGTACTTC. This gives the protein CASGGPETQYF.

V is TRBV29-1 and J is TRBJ2-7, with TRBD2 matching over 7 bases. This CDR3 region has 12 residues. Per the germline V gene, CDR1 is SQVTM and CDR2 is ANQGSEA. V lost 5 bases to trimming and J lost 3 bases; unmatched junction nucleotides: 4. The CDR3 coding sequence is TGCAGCGTTCGGACTAGTAACTACGAGCAGTACTTC. Its protein product is CSVRTSNYEQYF.

This clonotype was detected only a few times. The chain combines TRBV5-1 with TRBJ2-7; D is uncertain. The CDR3 contains 14 residues. Germline values: CDR1 SGHRS, CDR2 YFSETQ. V was cut by 0 bases and J by 6 bases, with 13 bases left in between. CDR3 loop: CASSLGGALGEQYF. CDR3 sequence (DNA): TGCGCCAGCAGCTTGGGAGGTGCTTTGGGCGAGCAGTACTTC.

This clonotype has a count of ten or more. The chain combines TRBV2 with TRBJ1-5; D is unclear. V gave up 7 bases and J gave up 4 bases, with 11 bases separating them. The CDR3 totals 13 residues. CDR1 and CDR2 from the germline V gene are SNHLY and FYNNEI. The CDR3, as DNA: TGTGCCAGCAAGGGTATCCAAAATCAGCCCCAGCATTTT. It codes for CASKGIQNQPQHF.

This clonotype was seen only a few times. The chain has TRBV2 and TRBJ2-2; 15 bases are shared with TRBD2. This CDR3 comprises 16 residues. Germline V gene lookup returns CDR1 SNHLY and CDR2 FYNNEI. The V and J ends lost 8 bases and 7 bases, in that order; junction bases with no gene match: 8. The CDR3 reads CASDGLAGGPVGELFF. DNA of the CDR3: TGTGCCAGCGATGGACTAGCGGGAGGGCCGGTCGGGGAGCTGTTTTTT. Together with reference TRBV2 and TRBJ2-2, the CDR3 gives the full variable domain: EPEVTQTPSHQVTQMGQEVILRCVPISNHLYFYWYRQILGQKVEFLVSFYNNEISEKSEIFDDQFSVERPDGSNFTLKIRSTKLEDSAMYFCASDGLAGGPVGELFFGEGSRLTVL.

The rearrangement joins TRBV24-1 to TRBJ1-5; a possible D gene is TRBD1 (5 bases). Deletions cut 4 bases from V and 2 bases from J, with 11 bases between. Germline CDR1 KGHDR, CDR2 SFDVKD. The CDR3 is 15 residues long. CDR3: CATSDSREGNQPQHF. The CDR3 coding sequence is TGTGCCACCAGTGACAGCAGGGAAGGCAATCAGCCCCAGCATTTT.

Worth noting for this clonotype: Given a much more abundant clone one base away, this may be a read error. The CDR3 end shows no conserved phenylalanine or tryptophan, and so a read error is likely. This chain uses TRBV24-1 with TRBJ2-3, with D perhaps TRBD1 or TRBD2 (6 bases each). This CDR3 has 12 residues. V dropped 9 bases and J dropped 5 bases, with 11 bases sitting between them. The V gene's germline CDR1 is KGHDR and CDR2 SFDVKD. For the CDR3, the DNA is TGTGCCACCTCACGGGGGCAAGATACGCAGTATTAT. Translating it yields CATSRGQDTQYY.

The chain has TRBV6-2 or TRBV6-3 and TRBJ2-7; the match to TRBD1 covers 8 bases. The J segment lost 5 bases and the V segment lost 6 bases, leaving 9 bases of the junction unmatched. This CDR3 has 14 residues. Germline CDR1 reads MNHEY; CDR2 reads SVGEGT. The CDR3 region is CASRTVDRVHEQYF. In nucleotides, the CDR3 is TGTGCCAGCAGAACAGTGGACAGGGTCCACGAGCAGTACTTC.

This clonotype was observed at least ten times. The chain has TRBV12-3 or TRBV12-4 and TRBJ1-1; possible D gene TRBD1, 5 bases. Trimming pared 6 bases from V and 0 bases from J, leaving 8 bases between. The CDR3 is 13 amino acids. The CDR3 coding sequence is TGTGCCAGCAGCACCAGGGTGAACACTGAAGCTTTCTTT. Translated, it gives CASSTRVNTEAFF.

Regarding this clonotype: A read error may be the cause here, since a much bigger clone is one base away. The V gene is TRBV7-9, the J gene TRBJ2-3, with D possibly matching TRBD1 (6 bases). The CDR3 is 13 amino acids. With 5 bases removed from V and 8 bases from J, the gap between germline ends came to 14 bases. Per the germline V gene, CDR1 is SEHNR and CDR2 is FQNEAQ (reference sequence). Here the CDR3 reads CASSADSFSTQYF. Written as DNA, the CDR3 is TGTGCCAGCAGCGCGGACAGTTTCAGTACGCAGTATTTT. The full variable domain, its missing parts supplied by reference TRBV7-9 and TRBJ2-3, is DTGVSQNPRHKITKRGQNVTFRCDPISEHNRLYWYRQTLGQGPEFLTYFQNEAQLEKSRLLSDRFSAERPKGSFSTLEIQRTEQGDSAMYLCASSADSFSTQYFGPGTRLTVL.

The chain has TRBV15 and TRBJ2-6; D remains ambiguous. Germline V lookup: CDR1 LNHNV, CDR2 YYDKDF (reference sequence). Trimming removed 1 base at V and 0 bases at J, with 7 bases between. This CDR3 is built from 16 residues. The CDR3 nucleotides read TGTGCCACCAGCAGAGGACAACTCTCTGGGGCCAACGTCCTGACTTTC. Translating gives CATSRGQLSGANVLTF.

This clonotype was seen at least ten times. In DNA form, the CDR3 reads TGCGCCAGCAGGGGACAGGGACGAACCGGGGAGCTGTTTTTT. It encodes CASRGQGRTGELFF. This sequence joins TRBV10-2 and TRBJ2-2, with 9 bases identical to TRBD1. The CDR3 sequence is 14 residues long. The V and J ends lost 6 bases and 5 bases, in that order; junction bases with no gene match: 4. CDR1 and CDR2 from the germline V gene are WSHSY and SAAADI.